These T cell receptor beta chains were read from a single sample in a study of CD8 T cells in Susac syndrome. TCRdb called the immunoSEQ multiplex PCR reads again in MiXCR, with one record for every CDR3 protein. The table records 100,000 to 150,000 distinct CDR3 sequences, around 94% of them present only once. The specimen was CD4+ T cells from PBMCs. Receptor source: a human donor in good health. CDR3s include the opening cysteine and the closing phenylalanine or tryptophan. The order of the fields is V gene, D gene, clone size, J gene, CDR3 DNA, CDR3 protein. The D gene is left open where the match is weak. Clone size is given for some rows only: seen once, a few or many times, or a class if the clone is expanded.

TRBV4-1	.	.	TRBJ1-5	TGCGCCAGCAGCCAAGAAGGAATAGTAGAGTATAGCAATCAGCCCCAGCATTTT	CASSQEGIVEYSNQPQHF
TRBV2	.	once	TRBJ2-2	TGTGCCAGCAGTCTGGCCCCACCGGACACCGGGGAGCTGTTTTTT	CASSLAPPDTGELFF
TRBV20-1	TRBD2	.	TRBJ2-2	TGCAGTGCTTCAAGGACTAGCGGTTACACCGGGGAGCTGTTTTTT	CSASRTSGYTGELFF
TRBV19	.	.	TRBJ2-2	TGTGCCAGTAGTTACGGCCTGGTCGGGGAGCTGTTTTTT	CASSYGLVGELFF
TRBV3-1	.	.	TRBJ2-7	TGTGCCAGCAGCCACGACGGGTCCTACGAGCAGTACTTC	CASSHDGSYEQYF
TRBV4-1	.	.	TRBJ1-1	TGCGCCAGCAGCCACTCAAGGACAGTGATGAACACTGAAGCTTTCTTT	CASSHSRTVMNTEAFF
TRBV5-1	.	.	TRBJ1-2	TGCGCCAGCAGCTTGGAGCCAGGGAGGAACTATGGCTACACCTTC	CASSLEPGRNYGYTF
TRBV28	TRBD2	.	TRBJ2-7	TGTGCCAGCGTTCCCGTAGGAGGTAGCGGGAGATACGAGCAGTACTTC	CASVPVGGSGRYEQYF
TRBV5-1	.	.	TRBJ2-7	TGCGCCAGCAGCTTGGTAGGGGGATCCGTCCCAGGCTCCTACGAGCAGTACTTC	CASSLVGGSVPGSYEQYF
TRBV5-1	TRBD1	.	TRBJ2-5	TGCGCCAGCAGCTATGGGACAGCTCAAGAGACCCAGTACTTC	CASSYGTAQETQYF
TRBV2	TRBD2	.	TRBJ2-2	TGTGCCAGCAGGGGACTAGCGGGAGAAACCGGGGAGCTGTTTTTT	CASRGLAGETGELFF
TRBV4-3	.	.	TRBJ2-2	TGCGCCAGCAGCGACTCAAGCGCCGGGGAGCTGTTTTTT	CASSDSSAGELFF
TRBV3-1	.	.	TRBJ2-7	TGTGCCAGCAGCCGGGGACGGCTCACGTACGAGCAGTACTTC	CASSRGRLTYEQYF
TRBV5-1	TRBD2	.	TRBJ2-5	TGCGCCAGCAGCTCCTCCGGGAGGGGAGAGACCCAGTACTTC	CASSSSGRGETQYF
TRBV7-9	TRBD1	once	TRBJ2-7	TGTGCCAGCAGCCGGGACAGGGTGGTCGACTACGAGCAGTACTTC	CASSRDRVVDYEQYF
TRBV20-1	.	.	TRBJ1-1	TGCAGTGCCGTACAAAGGGGCACTGAAGCTTTCTTT	CSAVQRGTEAFF
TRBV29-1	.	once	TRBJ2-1	TGCAGCGTCATACCTTACAATGAGCAGTTCTTC	CSVIPYNEQFF
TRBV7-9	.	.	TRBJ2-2	TGTGCCAGCAGATACGGAGTGACTACCGGGGAGCTGTTTTTT	CASRYGVTTGELFF
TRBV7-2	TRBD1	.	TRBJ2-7	TGTGCCAGCAGCTCAACCTCCGGACAGGGGGAACCCTACGAGCAGTACTTC	CASSSTSGQGEPYEQYF
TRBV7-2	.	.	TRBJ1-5	TGTGCCAGCAGCCAGAGGGGCGGCAGCAATCAGCCCCAGCATTTT	CASSQRGGSNQPQHF
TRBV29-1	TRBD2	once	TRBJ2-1	TGCAGCGTTGAAGAAGGGCTAGCGGACTCCTACAATGAGCAGTTCTTC	CSVEEGLADSYNEQFF
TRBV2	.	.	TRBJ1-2	TGTGCCAGCAGTCCAAAATGGACCTTCGGCTACACCTTC	CASSPKWTFGYTF
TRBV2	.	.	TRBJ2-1	TGTGCCACCCTGTACACAGGGGGGGATGAGCAGTTCTTC	CATLYTGGDEQFF
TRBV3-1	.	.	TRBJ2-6	TGTGCCAGCAGCCAAGTCCCCGGATCGGTCTCTGGGGCCAACGTCCTGACTTTC	CASSQVPGSVSGANVLTF
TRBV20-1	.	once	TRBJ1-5	TGCAGTGCTACTCGGACCTTGGACGGGGAACAGCCCCAGCATTTT	CSATRTLDGEQPQHF
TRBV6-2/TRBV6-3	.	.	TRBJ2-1	TGTGCCAGCAGTTACGGGGATAGCGCCTACTACAATGAGCAGTTCTTC	CASSYGDSAYYNEQFF
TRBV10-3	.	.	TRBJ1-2	TGTGCCATCAGTGAGTCGTACCCGGGAGATGGCTACACCTTC	CAISESYPGDGYTF
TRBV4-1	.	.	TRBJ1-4	TGCGCCAGCAGCCCAGTGGCCGGGAAACTGTTTTTT	CASSPVAGKLFF
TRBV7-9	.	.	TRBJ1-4	TGTGCCAGCAGCTCTGGGACGGGAACAACTAATGAAAAACTGTTTTTT	CASSSGTGTTNEKLFF
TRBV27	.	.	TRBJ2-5	TGTGCCCGACAGTTTAAGGTGGGACGAGAGACCCAGTACTTC	CARQFKVGRETQYF
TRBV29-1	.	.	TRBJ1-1	TGCAGCTACCAAGGGGGAGCGAACACTGAAGCTTTCTTT	CSYQGGANTEAFF
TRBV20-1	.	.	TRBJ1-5	TGCAGTGCTAGAGGAGGCATCGGCAATCAGCCCCAGCATTTT	CSARGGIGNQPQHF
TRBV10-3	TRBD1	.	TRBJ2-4	TGTGCCATCAGTGAGCAAACGCAGGGGGCCATTCAGTACTTC	CAISEQTQGAIQYF
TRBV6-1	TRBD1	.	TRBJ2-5	TGTGCCAGCAGTGAAGCGACAGGGCCGGAGACCCAGTACTTC	CASSEATGPETQYF
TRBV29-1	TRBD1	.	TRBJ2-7	TGCAGCGTTCCCGACAGGGTGAACCCCTACGAGCAGTACTTC	CSVPDRVNPYEQYF
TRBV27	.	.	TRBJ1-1	TGTGCCAGCAGTTTATCGCCATTACACCTCATGAACACTGAAGCTTTCTTT	CASSLSPLHLMNTEAFF
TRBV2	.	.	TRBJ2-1	TGTGCCAGCAGGGCCCGGAGCAATGAGCAGTTCTTC	CASRARSNEQFF
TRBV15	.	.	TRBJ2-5	TGTGCCACCAGCAGAGATCTCCAAGAGACCCAGTACTTC	CATSRDLQETQYF
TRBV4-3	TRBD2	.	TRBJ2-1	TGCGCCAGCAGCCAAGGGGCGGGAGGGCCAGGCAATGAGCAGTTCTTC	CASSQGAGGPGNEQFF
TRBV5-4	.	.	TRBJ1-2	TGTGCCAGCGGCCGCGACGGGGCAGTTAACTATGGCTACACCTTC	CASGRDGAVNYGYTF
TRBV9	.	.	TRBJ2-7	TGTGCCAGCAGCGGGCGAGGGACCTCGGTTCCCTACGAGCAGTACTTC	CASSGRGTSVPYEQYF
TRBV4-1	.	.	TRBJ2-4	TGCGCCAGCAGCCACAAAAACATTCAGTACTTC	CASSHKNIQYF
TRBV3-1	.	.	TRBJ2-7	TGTGCCAGCAGCCAAGAACACGGAGAGCAGTACTTC	CASSQEHGEQYF
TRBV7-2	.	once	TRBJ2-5	TGTGCCAGCAGCCTCGGTGGGGGGTTAGGAGAGACCCAGTACTTC	CASSLGGGLGETQYF
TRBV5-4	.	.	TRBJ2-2	TGTGCCACGAGGGATAGAGCGGGGAACACCGGGGAGCTGTTTTTT	CATRDRAGNTGELFF
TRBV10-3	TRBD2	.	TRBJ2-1	TGTGCCATCACCTCCGGGACTAGCGGGTACAATGAGCAGTTCTTC	CAITSGTSGYNEQFF
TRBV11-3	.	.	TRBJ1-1	TGTGCCAGCAGCTTATCTGAGGACACTGAAGCTTTCTTT	CASSLSEDTEAFF
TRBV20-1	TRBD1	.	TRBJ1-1	TGCAGTGCTAGAGACAGACAGGGTGGCTACACTGAAGCTTTCTTT	CSARDRQGGYTEAFF
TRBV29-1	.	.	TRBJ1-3	TGCAGCGTTGGGACAGATGCCCGATCCACCATATATTTT	CSVGTDARSTIYF
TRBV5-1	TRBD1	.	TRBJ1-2	TGCGCCAGCAGCACCGGGACAGGGAATGGCTACACCTTC	CASSTGTGNGYTF
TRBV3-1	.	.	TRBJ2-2	TGTGCCAGCAGCCAAGATCGGCAAGGGGCCACCAGCGGGGAGCTGTTTTTT	CASSQDRQGATSGELFF
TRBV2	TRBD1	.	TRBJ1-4	TGTGCCAGCAGTTTCTCCGGGACAGGGGGTGAAAAACTGTTTTTT	CASSFSGTGGEKLFF
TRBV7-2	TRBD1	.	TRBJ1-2	TGTGCCAGCAGCTCCGGGGACAGGGCCATTGCCTACACCTTC	CASSSGDRAIAYTF
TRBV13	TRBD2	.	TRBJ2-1	TGTGCCAGCAGCGATCCGGGACTAGCGGGACAAAATGAGCAGTTCTTC	CASSDPGLAGQNEQFF
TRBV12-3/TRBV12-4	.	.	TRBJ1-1	TGTGCCAGCAGTTTAGCTCGGGACCTACGTCTCCCTGAAGCTTTCTTT	CASSLARDLRLPEAFF